The 6 T cell receptor beta chains presented below share a single source sample, sequenced in a study of cytomegalovirus exposure and HLA in healthy donors. Profiled with immunoSEQ multiplex PCR; TCRdb holds only in-frame clones, not every one. The table records about 110,000 clones, under 85% of them present only once. The sample comprised PBMCs. Receptors were obtained from a woman aged 18-35 years in good health and CMV-seronegative.

This chain joins TRBV5-4 and TRBJ2-3, with D possibly being TRBD2 (7 bases). Between the trimmed V and J ends, which lost 4 bases and 5 bases, there was a span of 17 bases. Germline V gene lookup returns CDR1 SGHNT and CDR2 YYREEE (reference sequence). CDR3 length: 15 amino acids. The CDR3 sequence: CASSRGAGEGDTQYF. The CDR3 nucleotides are TGTGCCAGCAGCCGGGGGGCCGGGGAGGGAGATACGCAGTATTTT.

The chain has TRBV25-1 and TRBJ2-1; D perhaps matches TRBD2 (5 bases). This CDR3 is built from 16 residues. Germline V CDR1 and CDR2: MGHDK, SYGVNS. Trimming shortened V by 4 bases and J by 0 bases, and 13 bases separated the two germline ends. Here the CDR3 DNA reads TGTGCCAGCAGTGCGACTACAGTTTACTCCTACAATGAGCAGTTCTTC. It specifies CASSATTVYSYNEQFF.

The chain joins TRBV5-1 to TRBJ1-1; D unclear. Germline V gene lookup returns CDR1 SGHRS and CDR2 YFSETQ. V dropped 0 bases and J dropped 1 base, with 7 bases sitting between them. CDR3 size: 14 residues. The CDR3 sequence is CASSLAGRNTEAFF. In DNA form, the CDR3 reads TGCGCCAGCAGCTTGGCCGGTCGGAACACTGAAGCTTTCTTT.

The V and J genes are TRBV9 and TRBJ2-7; 7 bases match TRBD1. This CDR3 contains 15 residues. Germline lookup yields CDR1 SGDLS and CDR2 YYNGEE. V dropped 0 bases and J dropped 5; count of bases not matched to a gene: 8. CDR3 in amino acids: CASSVEGAPQNEQYF. DNA of the CDR3: TGTGCCAGCAGCGTAGAGGGGGCGCCTCAAAACGAGCAGTACTTC. The full variable domain, completed using reference TRBV9 and TRBJ2-7, is DSGVTQTPKHLITATGQRVTLRCSPRSGDLSVYWYQQSLDQGLQFLIQYYNGEERAKGNILERFSAQQFPDLHSELNLSSLELGDSALYFCASSVEGAPQNEQYFGPGTRLTVT.

The chain combines TRBV7-9 with TRBJ1-2; 8 positions match TRBD1. Germline V gives CDR1 SEHNR, CDR2 FQNEAQ (reference sequence). Trimming cost V 10 bases and J 5 bases; bases outside gene matches: 9. This CDR3 region has 13 residues. Here the CDR3 DNA reads TGTGCCACACAGGGGGTAATCCGTTATGGCTACACCTTC. It translates to CATQGVIRYGYTF. Full variable domain (outside the CDR3, taken from reference TRBV7-9 and TRBJ1-2): DTGVSQNPRHKITKRGQNVTFRCDPISEHNRLYWYRQTLGQGPEFLTYFQNEAQLEKSRLLSDRFSAERPKGSFSTLEIQRTEQGDSAMYLCATQGVIRYGYTFGSGTRLTVV.

V usage is TRBV5-4 and J usage is TRBJ1-2, with TRBD1 matching over 11 bases. V lost 4 bases, J lost 8 bases, and 10 bases stayed unmatched. The length of the CDR3 is 15 residues. The germline gives CDR1 SGHNT, CDR2 YYREEE (reference sequence). Here the CDR3 reads CASSPGQGATWGYTF. CDR3 nucleotide sequence: TGTGCCAGCAGCCCAGGACAGGGGGCTACTTGGGGCTACACCTTC.